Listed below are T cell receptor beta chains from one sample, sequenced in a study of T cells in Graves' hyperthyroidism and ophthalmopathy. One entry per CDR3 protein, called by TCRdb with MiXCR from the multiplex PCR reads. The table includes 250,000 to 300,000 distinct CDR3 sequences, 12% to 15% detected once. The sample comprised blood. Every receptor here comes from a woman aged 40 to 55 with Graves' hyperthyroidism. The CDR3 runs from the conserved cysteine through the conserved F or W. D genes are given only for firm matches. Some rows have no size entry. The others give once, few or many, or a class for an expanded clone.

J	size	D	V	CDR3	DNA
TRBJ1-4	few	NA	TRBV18	CASSPWTDNEKLFF	TGTGCCAGCTCACCCTGGACGGATAATGAAAAACTGTTTTTT
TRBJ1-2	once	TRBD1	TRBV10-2	CASREGQGDGYTF	TGCGCCAGCAGGGAGGGACAGGGAGATGGCTACACCTTC
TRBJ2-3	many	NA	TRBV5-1	CASSFGDRTDTQYF	TGCGCCAGCAGCTTCGGGGACCGCACAGATACGCAGTATTTT
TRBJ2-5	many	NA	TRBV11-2	CASRKFGVFETQYF	TGTGCCAGCAGGAAATTTGGGGTGTTCGAGACCCAGTACTTC
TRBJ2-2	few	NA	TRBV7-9	CASTMGRGHTGELFF	TGTGCCAGCACCATGGGCAGGGGACACACCGGGGAGCTGTTTTTT
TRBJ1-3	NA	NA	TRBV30	CAWSGGEAPSGNTIYF	TGTGCCTGGAGTGGGGGGGAAGCACCCTCTGGAAACACCATATATTTT
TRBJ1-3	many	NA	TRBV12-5	CASGLVRGPSGNTIYF	TGTGCTAGTGGTTTGGTCAGGGGCCCCTCTGGAAACACCATATATTTT
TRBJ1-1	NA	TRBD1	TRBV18	CASAGQVNTEAFF	TGTGCCAGCGCCGGACAGGTGAACACTGAAGCTTTCTTT
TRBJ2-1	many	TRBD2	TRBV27	CASSPQTSGSIREQFF	TGTGCCAGCAGTCCGCAGACTAGCGGGAGTATTCGGGAGCAGTTCTTC
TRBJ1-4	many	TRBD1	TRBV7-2	CASSLWQGGEKLFF	TGTGCCAGCAGCTTATGGCAGGGGGGAGAAAAACTGTTTTTT
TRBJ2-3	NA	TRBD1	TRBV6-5	CASRKQGFDTQYF	TGTGCCAGCAGGAAACAGGGGTTTGATACGCAGTATTTT
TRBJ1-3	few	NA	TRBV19	CASSLGARTGNTIYF	TGTGCCAGTAGTCTAGGGGCTCGGACTGGAAACACCATATATTTT
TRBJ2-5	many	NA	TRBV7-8	CASSFPQGGFETQYF	TGTGCCAGCAGCTTTCCGCAGGGCGGTTTCGAGACCCAGTACTTC
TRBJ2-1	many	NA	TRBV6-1	CASRTWTNYNEQFF	TGTGCCAGCAGAACCTGGACCAACTACAATGAGCAGTTCTTC
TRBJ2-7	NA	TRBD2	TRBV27	CASSFISGNPYEQYF	TGTGCCAGCAGTTTCATTAGCGGGAACCCGTACGAGCAGTACTTC
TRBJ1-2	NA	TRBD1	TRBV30	CAWSTLGQGMVGYTF	TGTGCCTGGAGTACCCTCGGACAGGGAATGGTAGGCTACACCTTC
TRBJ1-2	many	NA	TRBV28	CASSLMGFYGYTF	TGTGCCAGCAGTTTAATGGGGTTCTATGGCTACACCTTC
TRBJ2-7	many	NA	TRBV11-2	CASTLSDGLAGEQYF	TGTGCCAGCACCCTTTCCGATGGACTGGCGGGCGAGCAGTACTTC
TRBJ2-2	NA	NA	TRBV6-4	CASKQGRDTGELFF	TGTGCCAGCAAGCAGGGGAGGGACACCGGGGAGCTGTTTTTT
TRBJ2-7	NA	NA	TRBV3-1	CASSQAGTGYEQYF	TGTGCCAGCAGCCAAGCCGGGACTGGATACGAGCAGTACTTC
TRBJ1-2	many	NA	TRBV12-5	CASGLEPGTPYGYTF	TGTGCTAGTGGTTTGGAGCCCGGGACCCCCTATGGCTACACCTTC
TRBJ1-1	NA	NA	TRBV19	CASSMSGTVNTEAFF	TGTGCCAGTAGTATGTCGGGAACAGTGAACACTGAAGCTTTCTTT
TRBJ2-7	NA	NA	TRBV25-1	CASSWGTYEQYF	TGTGCCAGCAGTTGGGGAACCTACGAGCAGTACTTC
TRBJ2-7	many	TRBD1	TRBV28	CASSFSRGLYEQYF	TGTGCCAGCAGTTTCTCTAGGGGGCTGTACGAGCAGTACTTC
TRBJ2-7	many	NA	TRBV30	CAWTPGTARSYEQYF	TGTGCCTGGACCCCCGGGACCGCTCGCTCCTACGAGCAGTACTTC
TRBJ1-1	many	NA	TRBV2	CASSAGGATEAFF	TGTGCCAGCAGCGCCGGGGGGGCCACTGAAGCTTTCTTT
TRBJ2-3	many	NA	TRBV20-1	CSASQRQTTDTQYF	TGCAGTGCTAGCCAGCGCCAGACCACAGATACGCAGTATTTT
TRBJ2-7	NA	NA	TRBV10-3	CAISDGRTNYEQYF	TGTGCCATCAGTGACGGACGGACTAACTACGAGCAGTACTTC
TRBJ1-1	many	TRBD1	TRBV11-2	CASSLQGAAMNTEAFF	TGTGCCAGCAGCTTACAGGGGGCAGCCATGAACACTGAAGCTTTCTTT
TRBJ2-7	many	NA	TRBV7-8	CASSRRLGDKQYF	TGTGCCAGCAGCCGGCGGCTGGGGGACAAGCAGTACTTC
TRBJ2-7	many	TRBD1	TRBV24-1	CATSAGTGAYEQYF	TGTGCCACCAGTGCGGGGACAGGTGCCTACGAGCAGTACTTC
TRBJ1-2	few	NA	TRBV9	CASSGNVQGNFNYGYTF	TGTGCCAGCAGCGGAAACGTCCAGGGGAATTTTAACTATGGCTACACCTTC
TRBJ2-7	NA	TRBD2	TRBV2	CASRPGLAGGPEQYF	TGTGCCAGCAGACCCGGACTAGCGGGAGGCCCCGAGCAGTACTTC
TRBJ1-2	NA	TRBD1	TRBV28	CASSLWTGGGYGYTF	TGTGCCAGCAGTTTGTGGACAGGGGGTGGCTATGGCTACACCTTC
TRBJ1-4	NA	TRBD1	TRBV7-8	CASSSQGRGEKLFF	TGTGCCAGCAGCTCACAGGGGAGGGGGGAAAAACTGTTTTTT
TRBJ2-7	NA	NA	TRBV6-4	CASSSHDSQGEQYF	TGTGCCAGCAGCAGCCACGACTCCCAGGGCGAGCAGTACTTC
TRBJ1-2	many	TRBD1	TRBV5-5	CASSLGTGGLYTF	TGTGCCAGCAGCCTCGGGACAGGGGGTCTCTACACCTTC
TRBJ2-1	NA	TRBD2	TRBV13	CASSSGLVTEQFF	TGTGCCAGCAGCTCCGGACTAGTAACTGAGCAGTTCTTC
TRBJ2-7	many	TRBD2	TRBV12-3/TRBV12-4	CASSLEAGGHEQYF	TGTGCCAGCAGTTTGGAAGCGGGAGGACACGAGCAGTACTTC
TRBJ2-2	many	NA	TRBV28	CASSPVAGISRAGELFF	TGTGCCAGTTCCCCGGTTGCGGGTATAAGTCGGGCCGGGGAGCTGTTTTTT
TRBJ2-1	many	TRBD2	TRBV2	CASSDRAGGQEQFF	TGTGCCAGCAGTGATCGAGCGGGAGGTCAGGAGCAGTTCTTC
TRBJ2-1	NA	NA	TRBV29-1	CSANRGGSYNEQFF	TGCAGCGCCAACAGGGGGGGCTCCTACAATGAGCAGTTCTTC
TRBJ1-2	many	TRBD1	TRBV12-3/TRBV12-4	CASRGTGVGGYTF	TGTGCCAGCAGGGGGACAGGGGTAGGTGGCTACACCTTC
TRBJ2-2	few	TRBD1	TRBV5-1	CASSSGGQGDPGELFF	TGCGCCAGCTCGTCCGGGGGACAGGGGGACCCCGGGGAGCTGTTTTTT
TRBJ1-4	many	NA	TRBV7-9	CASIRPEGGEKLFF	TGTGCCAGCATCCGGCCCGAGGGGGGCGAAAAACTGTTTTTT
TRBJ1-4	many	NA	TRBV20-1	CSAREQGSEKLFF	TGCAGTGCTAGAGAACAGGGAAGTGAAAAACTGTTTTTT
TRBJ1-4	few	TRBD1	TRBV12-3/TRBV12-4	CASRPGTGANEKLFF	TGTGCCAGCAGACCCGGGACAGGCGCTAATGAAAAACTGTTTTTT
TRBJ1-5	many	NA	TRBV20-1	CSANPTGNNQPQHF	TGCAGTGCAAACCCGACAGGAAACAATCAGCCCCAGCATTTT
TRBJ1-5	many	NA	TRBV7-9	CASSWGQVRHF	TGTGCCAGCAGCTGGGGACAAGTTCGGCATTTT
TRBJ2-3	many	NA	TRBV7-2	CASSLKSGGTDTQYF	TGTGCCAGCAGCTTAAAGAGCGGAGGCACAGATACGCAGTATTTT
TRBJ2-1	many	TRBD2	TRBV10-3	CAISEASGREVQFF	TGTGCCATCAGTGAGGCTAGCGGGAGAGAAGTGCAGTTCTTC
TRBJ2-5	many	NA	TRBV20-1	CSGWGVGETQYF	TGCAGTGGATGGGGGGTAGGAGAGACCCAGTACTTC
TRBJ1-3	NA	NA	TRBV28	CASSSSVENTIYF	TGTGCCAGCAGTTCCAGTGTGGAAAACACCATATATTTT
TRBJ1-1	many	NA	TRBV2	CASSEEGGTLNTEAFF	TGTGCCAGCAGTGAAGAGGGAGGGACTCTGAACACTGAAGCTTTCTTT
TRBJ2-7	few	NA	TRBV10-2	CASRATSSYEQYF	TGCGCCAGCAGGGCCACCTCTAGCTACGAGCAGTACTTC